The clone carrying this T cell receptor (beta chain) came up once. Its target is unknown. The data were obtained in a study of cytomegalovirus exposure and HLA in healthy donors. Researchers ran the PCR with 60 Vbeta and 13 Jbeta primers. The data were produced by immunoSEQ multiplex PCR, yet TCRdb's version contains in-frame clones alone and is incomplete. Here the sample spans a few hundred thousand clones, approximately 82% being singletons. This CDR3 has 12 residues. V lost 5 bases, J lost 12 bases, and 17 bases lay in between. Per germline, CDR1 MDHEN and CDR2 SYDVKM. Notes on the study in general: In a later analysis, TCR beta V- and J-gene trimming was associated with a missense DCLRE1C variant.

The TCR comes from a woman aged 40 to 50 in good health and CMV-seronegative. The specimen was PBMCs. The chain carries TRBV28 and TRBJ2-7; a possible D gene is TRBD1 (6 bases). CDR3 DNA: TGTGCCAGCAGTCCCACCGGGACACCCTCGTACTTC. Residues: CASSPTGTPSYF. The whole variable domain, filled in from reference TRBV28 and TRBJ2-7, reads DVKVTQSSRYLVKRTGEKVFLECVQDMDHENMFWYRQDPGLGLRLIYFSYDVKMKEKGDIPEGYSVSREKKERFSLILESASTNQTSMYLCASSPTGTPSYFGPGTRLTVT.